The entry that follows covers one TCR beta chain sequence. The antigen is not known. Profiling relied on immunoSEQ multiplex PCR, and the TCRdb table lists in-frame clones only, not all of them. The repertoire includes 95,000 to 150,000 clones, 85% to 90% of them detected once, and 3% sits in the top ten. The sample originates from a study of T cell responses to AZD1222 COVID-19 vaccine. Study-wide points: Increases in Spike-specific TCR breadth and depth were seen after two AZD1222 doses. Baseline seropositivity occurred in only 5 to 7 AZD1222 recipients. The sample set comprised mostly white British donors with more females, and clonal diversity was possibly underestimated. No day 14 peak samples; only post-peak repertoires were characterized.

The V and J ends lost 5 bases and 5 bases, in that order; junction bases with no gene match: 7. The CDR3 has 15 residues. Looked up from germline, CDR1 is SGHTS and CDR2 is YDEGEE. The TCR was taken from an adult who received the AZD1222 COVID-19 vaccine. V usage is TRBV5-8 and J usage is TRBJ1-6; the match to TRBD1 covers 7 bases. The specimen comprised peripheral blood, sampled 28 days after the second AZD1222 dose. CDR3 in DNA: TGTGCCAGCAGACAGCGTACAGGGGATAATTCACCCCTCCACTTT. Its translation is CASRQRTGDNSPLHF.